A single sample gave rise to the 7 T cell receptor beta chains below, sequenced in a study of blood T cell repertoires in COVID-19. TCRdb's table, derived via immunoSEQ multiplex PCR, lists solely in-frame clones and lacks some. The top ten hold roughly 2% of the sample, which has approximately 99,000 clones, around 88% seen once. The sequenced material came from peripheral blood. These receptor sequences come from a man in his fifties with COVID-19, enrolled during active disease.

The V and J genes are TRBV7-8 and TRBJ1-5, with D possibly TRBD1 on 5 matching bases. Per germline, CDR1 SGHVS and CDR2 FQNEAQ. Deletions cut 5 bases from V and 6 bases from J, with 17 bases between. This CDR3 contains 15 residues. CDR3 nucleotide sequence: TGTGCCAGCAGCCAGGATAGGGGTTTGGGTCAGCCCCAGCATTTT. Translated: CASSQDRGLGQPQHF.

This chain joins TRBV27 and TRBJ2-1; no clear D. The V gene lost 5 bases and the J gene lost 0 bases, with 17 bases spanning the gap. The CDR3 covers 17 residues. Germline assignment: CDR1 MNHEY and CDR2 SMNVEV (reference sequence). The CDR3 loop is CASSSVSAVSSYNEQFF. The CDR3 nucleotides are TGTGCCAGCAGTAGCGTGTCGGCAGTGAGCTCCTACAATGAGCAGTTCTTC.

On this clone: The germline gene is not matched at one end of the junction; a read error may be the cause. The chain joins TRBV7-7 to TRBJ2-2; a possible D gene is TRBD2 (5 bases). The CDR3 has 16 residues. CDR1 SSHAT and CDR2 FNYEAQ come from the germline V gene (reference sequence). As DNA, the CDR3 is TGTGCTAGCAGCTTATCAACGGGGACGAACACCGGGGAGCTGTTTTTT. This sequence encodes CASSLSTGTNTGELFF.

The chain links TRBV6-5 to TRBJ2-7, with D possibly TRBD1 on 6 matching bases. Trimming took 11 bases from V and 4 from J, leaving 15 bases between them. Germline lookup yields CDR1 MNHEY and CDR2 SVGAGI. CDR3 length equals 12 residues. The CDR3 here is CAAGVWGYEQYF. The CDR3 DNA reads TGTGCCGCAGGGGTCTGGGGTTACGAGCAGTACTTC.

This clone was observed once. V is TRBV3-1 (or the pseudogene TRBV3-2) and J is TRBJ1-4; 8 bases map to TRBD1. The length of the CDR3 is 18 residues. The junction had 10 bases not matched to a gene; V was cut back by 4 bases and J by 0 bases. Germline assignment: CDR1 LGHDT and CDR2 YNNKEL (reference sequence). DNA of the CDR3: TGTGCCAGCAGCCTCCTAACAGGGGGGAATGCAACTAATGAAAAACTGTTTTTT. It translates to CASSLLTGGNATNEKLFF.

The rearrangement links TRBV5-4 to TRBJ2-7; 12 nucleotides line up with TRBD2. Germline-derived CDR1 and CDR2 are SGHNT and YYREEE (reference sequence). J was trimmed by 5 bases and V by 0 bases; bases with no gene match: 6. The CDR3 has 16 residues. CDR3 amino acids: CASSLVATSGGDEQYF. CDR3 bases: TGTGCCAGCAGCTTGGTTGCGACTAGCGGGGGCGACGAGCAGTACTTC.

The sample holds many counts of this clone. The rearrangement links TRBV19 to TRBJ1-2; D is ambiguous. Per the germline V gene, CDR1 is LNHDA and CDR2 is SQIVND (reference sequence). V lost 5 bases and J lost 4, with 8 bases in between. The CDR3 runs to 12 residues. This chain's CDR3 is CASSPTAYGYTF. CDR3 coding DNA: TGTGCCAGTAGTCCTACAGCCTATGGCTACACCTTC.